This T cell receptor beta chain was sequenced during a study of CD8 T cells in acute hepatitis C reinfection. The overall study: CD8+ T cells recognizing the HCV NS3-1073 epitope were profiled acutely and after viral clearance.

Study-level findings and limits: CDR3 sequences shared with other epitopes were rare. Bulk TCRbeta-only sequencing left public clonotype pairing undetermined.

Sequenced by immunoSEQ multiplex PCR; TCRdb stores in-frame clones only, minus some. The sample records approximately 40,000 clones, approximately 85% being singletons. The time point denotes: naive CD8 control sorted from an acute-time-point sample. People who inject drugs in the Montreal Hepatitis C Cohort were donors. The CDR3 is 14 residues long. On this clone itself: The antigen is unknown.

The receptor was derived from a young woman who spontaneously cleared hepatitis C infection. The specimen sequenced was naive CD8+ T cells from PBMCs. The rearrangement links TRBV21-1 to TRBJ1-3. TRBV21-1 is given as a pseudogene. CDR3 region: CASNKRGRGNTIYF. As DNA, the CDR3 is TGTGCCAGCAACAAGCGAGGGAGAGGAAACACCATATATTTT.